This is a list of T cell receptor beta chains from one sample in a study of response to subunit inactivated influenza vaccine. TCRdb re-called the RT-PCR reads through MiXCR, storing one row per CDR3 protein. The data show just over 300,000 distinct CDR3 sequences, around a fifth seen once. The input for sequencing was PBMCs from blood, taken less than 22 months after vaccination. These TCRs come from a man in his fifties or sixties who received an inactivated influenza vaccine. The CDR3 runs from the conserved cysteine through the conserved F or W. The D gene is left open where the match is weak. Only some rows state a clone size, as once, few, many or a class for expanded clones.

TRBV27	TRBJ1-6	NA	13	NA	CASSLSTTSPLHF	TGTGCCAGCAGTTTATCGACGACCTCACCCCTCCACTTT
TRBV11-2	TRBJ2-5	NA	16	NA	CASSSPRGFVQETQYF	TGTGCCAGCAGCTCCCCTCGGGGCTTTGTCCAAGAGACCCAGTACTTC
TRBV24-1	TRBJ2-1	NA	16	few	CATSDRGPFQLGGQFF	TGTGCCACCAGTGACCGGGGGCCGTTTCAGTTGGGTGGGCAGTTCTTC
TRBV5-1	TRBJ1-6	NA	16	NA	CASSLASSGPYSPLHF	TGCGCCAGCAGCTTGGCCAGCTCAGGGCCTTATTCACCCCTCCACTTT
TRBV7-6	TRBJ2-7	TRBD2	17	NA	CASSLEGGGSGSYEQYF	TGTGCCAGCAGCTTAGAGGGCGGCGGGAGTGGCTCCTACGAGCAGTACTTC
TRBV20-1	TRBJ1-1	NA	15	NA	CSARGTGRADTEAFF	TGCAGTGCTAGAGGAACAGGGAGGGCGGACACTGAAGCTTTCTTT
TRBV7-2	TRBJ1-1	NA	14	NA	CASSLAPMNTEAFF	TGTGCCAGCAGCTTAGCGCCGATGAACACTGAAGCTTTCTTT
TRBV6-1	TRBJ2-2	TRBD1	15	NA	CASSSGQLNTGELFF	TGTGCCAGCAGCTCGGGACAGCTGAACACCGGGGAGCTGTTTTTT
TRBV5-1	TRBJ2-5	TRBD1	14	once	CASSATGIGETQYF	TGCGCCAGCAGTGCGACAGGGATTGGGGAGACCCAGTACTTC
TRBV6-1	TRBJ2-7	NA	15	NA	CASTQGPPEVYEQYF	TGTGCCAGCACCCAGGGACCCCCTGAGGTCTACGAGCAGTACTTC
TRBV7-2	TRBJ1-6	NA	15	few	CASSLMGRVNSPLHF	TGTGCCAGCAGCTTAATGGGCAGGGTGAATTCACCCCTCCACTTT
TRBV7-2	TRBJ2-3	NA	12	NA	CASSLGGNTQYF	TGTGCCAGCAGCTTAGGCGGAAATACGCAGTATTTT
TRBV5-4	TRBJ1-2	NA	15	NA	CASSFLFSGTYGYTF	TGTGCCAGCAGCTTTCTTTTCTCGGGGACCTATGGCTACACCTTC
TRBV7-8	TRBJ1-4	TRBD1	16	many	CASSPPNDRGLEKLFF	TGTGCCAGCAGCCCCCCCAACGACAGGGGGCTAGAAAAACTGTTTTTT
TRBV12-3/TRBV12-4	TRBJ2-3	NA	14	NA	CASSLVGGTDTQYF	TGTGCCAGCAGTTTAGTAGGAGGCACAGATACGCAGTATTTT
TRBV12-3/TRBV12-4	TRBJ1-5	NA	13	NA	CASSSTYNQPQHF	TGTGCCAGCAGCTCAACGTATAATCAGCCCCAGCATTTT
TRBV24-1	TRBJ2-5	NA	12	few	CATSDLRETQYF	TGTGCCACCAGTGATTTGCGGGAGACCCAGTACTTC
TRBV3-1	TRBJ2-5	NA	16	few	CASSQRGGIRKETQYF	TGTGCCAGCAGCCAAAGGGGCGGGATTCGAAAAGAGACCCAGTACTTC
TRBV25-1	TRBJ1-2	NA	17	NA	CASSEYIPAARAYGYTF	TGTGCCAGCAGTGAATATATTCCGGCGGCCAGGGCCTATGGCTACACCTTC
TRBV29-1	TRBJ1-4	TRBD1	15	few	CSVEDQGTGVEKLFF	TGCAGCGTTGAAGACCAGGGGACAGGGGTTGAAAAACTGTTTTTT
TRBV10-2	TRBJ1-5	NA	12	few	CASSGGIGPQHF	TGCGCCAGCAGTGGCGGTATTGGGCCCCAGCATTTT
TRBV4-2	TRBJ2-5	TRBD2	16	NA	CASSQDQRGGQETQYF	TGTGCCAGCAGCCAAGATCAGCGGGGGGGCCAAGAGACCCAGTACTTC
TRBV2	TRBJ1-2	NA	12	many	CASSLGPGGYTF	TGTGCCAGCAGTCTCGGACCCGGCGGCTACACCTTC
TRBV18	TRBJ2-7	NA	12	few	CASSSRAYEQYF	TGTGCCAGCTCATCGAGAGCCTACGAGCAGTACTTC
TRBV7-6	TRBJ2-1	TRBD2	18	NA	CASSSGGTSGRWYNEQFF	TGTGCCAGCAGCTCCGGAGGGACTAGCGGGAGATGGTACAATGAGCAGTTCTTC
TRBV5-5	TRBJ2-2	NA	14	few	CASSLFGNTGELFF	TGTGCCAGCAGCTTGTTTGGGAACACCGGGGAGCTGTTTTTT
TRBV20-1	TRBJ1-1	NA	14	NA	CSARDRWMDTEAFF	TGCAGTGCTAGAGATCGTTGGATGGACACTGAAGCTTTCTTT
TRBV6-2/TRBV6-3	TRBJ2-2	NA	16	NA	CASRPTRFAYTGELFF	TGTGCCAGCAGGCCAACCCGTTTCGCATACACCGGGGAGCTGTTTTTT
TRBV5-1	TRBJ2-7	NA	12	NA	CASRDGTDEQYF	TGCGCCAGCAGGGATGGGACGGACGAGCAGTACTTC
TRBV12-3/TRBV12-4	TRBJ1-2	TRBD1	14	NA	CASRPGGGARGYTF	TGTGCCAGCAGGCCTGGAGGGGGCGCGCGAGGCTACACCTTC
TRBV2	TRBJ1-2	NA	13	NA	CASTIGTLYGYTF	TGTGCCAGCACCATAGGGACGCTCTATGGCTACACCTTC
TRBV6-1	TRBJ1-1	NA	15	NA	CASSVQGRMNTEAFF	TGTGCCAGCAGTGTACAGGGCCGGATGAACACTGAAGCTTTCTTT
TRBV21-1	TRBJ2-7	NA	16	few	CASSTPIHRDTYEQYF	TGTGCCAGCAGCACCCCGATTCACAGGGACACCTACGAGCAGTACTTC
TRBV28	TRBJ2-7	NA	13	NA	CATRGSQTYEQYF	TGTGCCACCCGGGGTAGCCAAACCTACGAGCAGTACTTC
TRBV28	TRBJ2-1	NA	21	NA	CASSLWSPSSSPFSSYNEQFF	TGTGCCAGCAGTTTATGGTCGCCTTCATCCTCCCCTTTTAGCTCCTACAATGAGCAGTTCTTC
TRBV29-1	TRBJ1-1	NA	13	NA	CSVEGRVNTEAFF	TGCAGCGTTGAAGGACGGGTGAACACTGAAGCTTTCTTT